The 6 T cell receptor delta chains below come from one sample, sequenced in a study of γδ T cells in repeated Plasmodium falciparum infection. Vgamma9/Vdelta2+ and Vdelta2-negative gammadelta T cells were flow-sorted from PBMC for bulk sequencing. TCRdb reanalysed the multiplex PCR reads with CATT. Among around 52,000 delta-chain clones, 1.7% were seen once, and the ten largest hold 15%. Sequencing input: gamma-delta T cells from blood. These receptors all stem from a pool of human donors (malaria-infected and uninfected, not separated).

In its sample, this clone was seen a few times. A much larger clone differs from this one at a single base, so this may be a read error. The V and J genes are TRDV1 and TRDJ1; TRDD2 is a possible D gene (6 bases). No J gene is reported in TCRdb; it was inferred here by comparing the DNA with germline. This CDR3 is built from 21 residues. Germline loops: CDR1 TSWWSYY, CDR2 QGS. Trimming left V 3 bases short and J 5 bases short, with 34 bases between. This CDR3 reads CALGDSVSYIWDYYQPDKLIF. The CDR3 nucleotides are TGTGCTCTTGGGGATTCCGTCTCCTACATCTGGGACTATTACCAACCTGATAAACTCATCTTT.

This clone was detected a few times. A far larger clone is off by one base, so a read error is likely. The sample contains more than one DNA sequence encoding this CDR3. The rearrangement uses TRDV1 and TRDJ1; 11 bases are a match to TRDD3. No J gene was available from TCRdb, and it was assigned here by a germline match of the DNA. CDR3 length: 21 amino acids. Unmatched junction bases numbered 22, after V lost 7 bases and J lost 0 bases. The germline V gene has CDR1 TSWWSYY and CDR2 QGS. The DNA of the CDR3 is TGTGCTCTTGAACGGGTCTGGGGGATACAGGCCCGAGGGGCTTACACCGATAAACTCATCTTT. It encodes CALERVWGIQARGAYTDKLIF.

With regard to this clone: TCRdb's listed protein matches a much larger clone and diverges from this DNA's translation at residue 13, likely through a read error; the protein shown comes from the DNA. The chain has TRDV2 and TRDJ1; weak D call: TRDD3 (7 bases). TCRdb does not report a J gene; here it was assigned by matching the DNA to germline references. V gave up 8 bases and J gave up 4 bases, with 31 bases separating them. Germline V lookup: CDR1 GEAIGNYY, CDR2 EKD. This CDR3 region has 18 residues. The CDR3 region is CASNLLLGGPLNIDKLIF. CDR3 nucleotide sequence: TGTGCCTCCAACCTCCTACTTGGGGGACCCTTGAACATCGATAAACTCATCTTT.

This clone was recorded a few times. This DNA's translation differs at residue 13 from TCRdb's protein, which comes from a much larger clone; a read error is likely, and the protein shown is translated from the DNA. The V call is TRDV1, the J call TRDJ1; TRDD3 might be the D (6 bases). The J gene, absent from TCRdb, was called here by matching the DNA to germline. This CDR3 comprises 20 residues. Germline V lookup: CDR1 TSWWSYY, CDR2 QGS. V lost 4 bases and J 5 bases, leaving 32 bases between the germline ends. CDR3 coding DNA: TGTGCTCTTGGGGGGACGCGGTTATTAGGGGGCACCTGGGGAGCAGATAAACTCATCTTT. This encodes CALGGTRLLGGTWGADKLIF.

As for this clone: This DNA's translation differs at residue 15 from TCRdb's protein, which comes from a much larger clone; a read error is likely, and the protein shown is translated from the DNA. The CDR3: CALGGGWGIQYTDKPIF. The CDR3 DNA follows: TGTGCTCTTGGGGGCGGATGGGGGATCCAATACACCGATAAACCCATCTTT. The V gene is TRDV1, but the J gene lacks a call; the D call in the table, TRDD3, was not verified against the DNA. Germline loops: CDR1 TSWWSYY, CDR2 QGS. CDR3 length: 17 amino acids.

This clone was counted a few times. TCRdb's protein, taken from a much larger clone, differs from this DNA's translation at residue 6, likely owing to a read error; the protein displayed comes from the DNA. J is TRDJ1 and V is TRDV1; TRDD2 might be the D (7 bases). Assignment of the J gene here rests on matching the DNA to germline, because TCRdb gives none. Between the trimmed V and J ends, which lost 0 bases and 0 bases, there was a span of 32 bases. In germline, CDR1 is TSWWSYY, CDR2 QGS. The length of the CDR3 is 23 residues. CDR3 bases: TGTGCTCTTGGGGAACTGTTTCCTACTACCGGCCTCTGGGGCTGGGGACACACCGATAAACTCATCTTT. It is translated as CALGELFPTTGLWGWGHTDKLIF.